This T cell receptor beta chain derives from a study of identical twins (dated by TCRdb to the mid-2010s). Study-level background: To test whether fetal clonotypes persist, the study used deep sequencing on TCR alpha and beta repertoires from monozygotic twins, unrelated adults of various ages, and cord blood. To rule out contamination, replicate twin experiments were performed at different times with different library preparation protocols.

What the research found in general, with its limitations: Because the same donors could not be followed over many years, conclusions were based on cross-sectional statistical analysis. The excess sharing between twins in beta out-of-frame sequences was weaker because fewer shared sequences reduced the signal-to-noise ratio. Invariant T cells such as MAIT and iNKT could partly confound zero-insertion analyses, although diverse VJ usage argued against such confounding for most clonotypes. Abundant cord blood beta clonotypes carried fewer insertions; young adult naive repertoires showed a weaker similar trend, while memory repertoires showed none. In monozygotic twins, recombination models systematically underestimated out-of-frame TCR alpha sharing, but the models matched the sharing seen between unrelated individuals. Compared with coincidental sharing between unrelated individuals, out-of-frame TCR alpha sequences shared between twins had an excess of sequences with low generation probability.

The library relied on 5' RACE. Sequencing relied on an Illumina HiSeq 2000. Template switching added a universal primer binding site, and the final cDNA carried a unique molecular identifier that allowed TCR cDNA molecules to be counted accurately. First-strand cDNA for TCR alpha and beta chains was synthesized from specific primers in the conserved constant-segment region. To control for contamination, every cDNA library carried two barcodes: a SMART-Mk sample barcode plus Illumina barcodes. TruSeq adapter sequences, together with Illumina sample barcodes, were added in two successive PCR steps. The Illumina HiSeq platform was used with custom primers to sequence TCR alpha and beta cDNA libraries. On the authors' methods: MiGEC processed the raw reads to extract unique molecular identifiers, while MiXCR was used to determine the CDR3 positions. Recombination models were inferred per individual with the repgenHMM and IGoR tools using an EM algorithm. Shared clonotype analysis was performed with the tcR package in R, normalizing sharing by the product of cloneset sizes. Out-of-frame nonproductive sequences were analyzed to study raw recombination free of thymic and clonal selection effects. The raw public reads went through TCRdb reprocessing: fastp at Q25, MiXCR clone calling, in-frame beta chains kept. Each CDR3 protein appears once, grouped with its most common genes and DNA. TCRdb's processing, not the study's, gives the V and J calls here. The sample yields about 150,000 distinct CDR3 sequences; roughly 3.3% were counted once. Together, the top ten hold 8.1% of the sample.

This clonotype has just a few counts. Its antigen is still unknown. No base quality information exists; no much larger clone differs at one position. A distance of 9 bases separates the germline ends of V and J, which lose 0 bases and 7 bases respectively. The CDR3 contains 13 residues, cysteine and phenylalanine counted. Only CDR3 DNA is held: 39 bases, read in frame from base 1. The CDR1 and CDR2 encoded by the germline V gene (reference sequence) are LNHNV and YYDKDF. Only healthy Caucasian donors were included. Using Miltenyi CD45RO+ enrichment and human naive T-cell isolation kits, memory (CD45RO+) and naive T cells were isolated from PBMC.

Material: memory T cells sorted from blood. The cell subset or site label here, explained by the study, means: CD45RO+ enriched T cells. The source of this sequence is a man aged 18 to 35 in good health. The receptor chain draws on TRBV15 and TRBJ1-2; the D gene is perhaps TRBD1, from 5 matching bases. For the CDR3, the sequence is CATSRDRVGGYTF. The nucleotide sequence reads as follows: TGTGCCACCAGCAGAGACAGGGTGGGTGGCTACACCTTC.